This T cell receptor beta chain was documented in a study of shared clonotypes between healthy human individuals. Study observations and caveats: The study found about 4.6% of naive CD4 clonotypes shared across four donors. Read depth was anticipated to influence clonotype sharing among donors. Unshared clonotypes carried lower generation probabilities than those common to all four donors.

Using immunoSEQ multiplex PCR, the repertoire was profiled, and TCRdb retains in-frame clones only, with some absent. The sample includes about a million clones, around 75% of them seen just once. The CDR3 covers 13 residues. Trimming took off 7 bases at V and 0 bases at J, with 10 bases between the two ends. Germline V gene lookup returns CDR1 MNHNY and CDR2 SVGAGI (reference sequence). About this clone: Its antigen remains unidentified.

The sequenced sample consisted of memory CD4+ T cells sorted from blood. The subset: CD45RA-negative fraction. This rearrangement joins TRBV6-6 to TRBJ2-7, with no clear D. The sequence came from a man aged 18 to 29 in good health. CDR3 sequence: CASTRPSSYEQYF. The CDR3 nucleotides read TGTGCCAGCACCCGACCAAGCTCCTACGAGCAGTACTTC.